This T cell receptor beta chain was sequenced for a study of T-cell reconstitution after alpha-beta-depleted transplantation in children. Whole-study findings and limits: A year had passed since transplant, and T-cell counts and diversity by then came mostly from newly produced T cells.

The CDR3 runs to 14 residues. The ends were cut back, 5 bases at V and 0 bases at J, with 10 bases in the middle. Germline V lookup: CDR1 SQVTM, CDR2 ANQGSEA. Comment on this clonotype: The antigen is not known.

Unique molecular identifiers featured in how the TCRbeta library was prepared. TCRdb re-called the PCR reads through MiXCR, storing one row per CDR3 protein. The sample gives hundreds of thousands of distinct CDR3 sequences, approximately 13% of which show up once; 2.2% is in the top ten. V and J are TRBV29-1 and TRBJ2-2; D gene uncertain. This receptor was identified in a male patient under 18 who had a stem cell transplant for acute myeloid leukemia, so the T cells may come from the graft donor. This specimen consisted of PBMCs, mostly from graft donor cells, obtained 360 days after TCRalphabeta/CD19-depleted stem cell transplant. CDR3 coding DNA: TGCAGCGTTTCAGAAATCGCGAACACCGGGGAGCTGTTTTTT. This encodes CSVSEIANTGELFF.